A selection of T cell receptor beta chains follows, all from one sample in a study of control samples from healthy donors and cancer patients. Profiled with immunoSEQ multiplex PCR; TCRdb holds only in-frame clones, not every one. The table includes under 200,000 clones, roughly nine tenths detected once. Sequencing was carried out using blood. The source of these receptors is a young woman in good health. Each CDR3 is given with its conserved first and last residue. D genes are given only for firm matches. Only part of the rows carry a size: once, few, many, or a class if the clone is expanded.

v_gene,abundance,d_gene,j_gene,CDR3nt,CDR3aa
TRBV7-9,-,TRBD1,TRBJ2-1,TGTGCCAGCAGCTCGACAGGGTCCTACAATGAGCAGTTCTTC,CASSSTGSYNEQFF
TRBV7-9,few,-,TRBJ2-7,TGTGCCAGCAGCTTAGGACTAGTATCCTACGAGCAGTACTTC,CASSLGLVSYEQYF
TRBV2,-,-,TRBJ2-7,TGTGCCAGCAGTGAACGGGGCGCCAGCTCCTACGAGCAGTACTTC,CASSERGASSYEQYF
TRBV4-3,-,TRBD2,TRBJ2-1,TGCGCCAGCAGCCAAGATCGACTAGCCAGTGTTGAGCAGTTCTTC,CASSQDRLASVEQFF
TRBV19,-,-,TRBJ2-1,TGTGCCAGTAGTCCCCGAGACCTCAAGGCCAATGAGCAGTTCTTC,CASSPRDLKANEQFF
TRBV7-8,-,-,TRBJ1-2,TGTGCCAGCAGCTTAGATAGGGGATCAGGTGGCTACACCTTC,CASSLDRGSGGYTF
TRBV5-1,-,TRBD1,TRBJ2-7,TGCGCCAGCACCGATACAGGGGGATCCTACGAGCAGTACTTC,CASTDTGGSYEQYF
TRBV12-3/TRBV12-4,once,-,TRBJ1-5,TGTGCCAGCAGATTCAGGGATGGCCAGCCCCAGCATTTT,CASRFRDGQPQHF
TRBV28,-,-,TRBJ1-3,TGTGCCAGCAGTTTGGGCAGCACTGGAAACACCATATATTTT,CASSLGSTGNTIYF
TRBV4-1,-,TRBD2,TRBJ2-1,TGCGCCAGCAGCCCACGGGAAACTAGCGGGGTCTACAATGAGCAGTTCTTC,CASSPRETSGVYNEQFF
TRBV5-3,-,-,TRBJ1-5,TGTGCCAGAAGCTTGTCTGGGACGGGTCAGCCCCAGCATTTT,CARSLSGTGQPQHF
TRBV15,-,-,TRBJ1-3,TGTGCCACCAGCAGAGATCGAGGGGGAAACACCATATATTTT,CATSRDRGGNTIYF
TRBV29-1,-,-,TRBJ1-1,TGCAGCGCCTTAGCACAGATGAACACTGAAGCTTTCTTT,CSALAQMNTEAFF
TRBV9,-,-,TRBJ2-3,TGTGCCAGCAGCTTCCCTCTTGCGGGGACCTCTAGCACAGATACGCAGTATTTT,CASSFPLAGTSSTDTQYF
TRBV5-4,-,TRBD2,TRBJ2-1,TGTGCCAGCAGCTCAGGATCCAGCGGGAGATTAGGCAATGAGCAGTTCTTC,CASSSGSSGRLGNEQFF
TRBV19,-,-,TRBJ2-1,TGTGCCACCAGTATGGGTAGCTCCTACAATGAGCAGTTCTTC,CATSMGSSYNEQFF
TRBV6-6,-,-,TRBJ1-2,TGTGCCAGCAGTTACTCGGAGTCCCCTGGGGGCTACACCTTC,CASSYSESPGGYTF
TRBV5-1,-,-,TRBJ2-2,TGCGCCAGCAGCTGGGACGGCGCGAACACCGGGGAGCTGTTTTTT,CASSWDGANTGELFF
TRBV5-8,-,-,TRBJ1-4,TGTGCCAGCAGCTTAGGTTGGAGCCGCACAACTAATGAAAAACTGTTTTTT,CASSLGWSRTTNEKLFF
TRBV7-9,-,-,TRBJ1-5,TGTGCCAGCAGTTTAGGGATGGGGAGCAATCAGCCCCAGCATTTT,CASSLGMGSNQPQHF
TRBV28,-,-,TRBJ1-1,TGTGGAGGCGGGTCGGGCACTGAAGCTTTCTTT,CGGGSGTEAFF
TRBV4-2,-,TRBD2,TRBJ2-5,TGTGCCAGCAGCCAAGATCGTGGCTCGGGGGGGCGGCAAGAGACCCAGTACTTC,CASSQDRGSGGRQETQYF